The rows below give T cell receptor beta chains drawn from one sample of a study of identical twins. TCRdb re-analysed the 5' RACE reads in MiXCR, keeping a single row per CDR3 protein. The sample has hundreds of thousands of distinct CDR3 sequences; about 14% are singletons. Sequenced material: memory (CD45RO+) T cells sorted from blood. Receptor source: a woman aged 18-30 years in good health. Both conserved end residues are part of each CDR3. Each record gives: clone size, V gene, CDR3 protein. Part of the rows lack a size; the others show once, few, many or a class for expanded clones.

>.|TRBV29-1
CSVPGFTATDTQYF
>.|TRBV5-6
CASSPMRRTSGTNEQFF
>.|TRBV28
CASKGHAMNTEAFF
>.|TRBV12-3/TRBV12-4
CASSLGPRATDTQYF
>few|TRBV15
CATSRDGTGAELYTF
>.|TRBV19
CASSTSLAGVSHEQYF
>.|TRBV7-9
CASFPFQGGSTDTQYF
>many|TRBV5-1
CASSLRDRERVIF
>.|TRBV11-3
CASRRQQHTLNTEAFF
>.|TRBV6-1
CASSLTGYTGYTF
>.|TRBV30
CAWRRGSGYEQYF
>.|TRBV7-9
CASSNRGQGAFF
>few|TRBV11-3
CASSPPTSGGADEQFF
>.|TRBV20-1
CTGLASGWQFF
>few|TRBV3-1
CASSQARAYNEQFF
>.|TRBV7-9
CASSLDGGRTREQYF
>many|TRBV28
CASSFSERSTDTQYF
>few|TRBV27
CASSFRRTSGRAMGNEQYF
>few|TRBV11-1
CASSPGALAGPRAYNEQFF
>.|TRBV7-3
CASSRAQFTEAFF
>.|TRBV20-1
CSARIGGWSNEKLFF
>few|TRBV20-1
CSAGGGGSNQPQHF
>few|TRBV5-1
CASSFDPQGGTDTQYF
>.|TRBV6-4
CASSEEANTEAFF
>.|TRBV20-1
CSAPGRPTSYEQYF
>few|TRBV4-3
CASSQSHGTNYGYTF
>many|TRBV7-8
CASSLGRGGPGTQYF
>few|TRBV28
CASRDRGDQPQHF
>many|TRBV29-1
CSVGGVSNQPQHF
>.|TRBV5-6
CASSQTADGELFF
>many|TRBV7-2
CASSFGWVVEAFF
>many|TRBV20-1
CSATRGGGFLGTDTQYF
>many|TRBV7-2
CASSLGGRGRATEQFF
>.|TRBV12-3/TRBV12-4
CASSLFLGGVEAFF
>.|TRBV11-3
CASSLGGPNHNEQFF
>.|TRBV2
CASISRELAYF
>.|TRBV12-3/TRBV12-4
CASTLAGFTGELFF
>.|TRBV2
CASSGLAGGGNLGVQFF
>few|TRBV9
CASSVRGVGGVEETQYF
>.|TRBV6-5
CASSLLEIGELFF
>.|TRBV21-1
CASSNTFGQGSTDTQYF
>few|TRBV2
CATPRGDTEAFF
>few|TRBV7-6
CASSLGQGGTGELFF
>.|TRBV7-2
CASSLWGLNYNEQFF
>.|TRBV7-8
CASSADGGRHYEQYF
>.|TRBV5-6
CASSLYMAGDDTGELFF
>.|TRBV6-5
CASSSPGGATEAFF
>.|TRBV29-1
CSVQTTLMTGIHTDTQYF
>.|TRBV12-3/TRBV12-4
CASSLLWDRAGAHTF
>.|TRBV11-2
CASSSYRAGELFF
>.|TRBV2
CASSEAARDQPQHF